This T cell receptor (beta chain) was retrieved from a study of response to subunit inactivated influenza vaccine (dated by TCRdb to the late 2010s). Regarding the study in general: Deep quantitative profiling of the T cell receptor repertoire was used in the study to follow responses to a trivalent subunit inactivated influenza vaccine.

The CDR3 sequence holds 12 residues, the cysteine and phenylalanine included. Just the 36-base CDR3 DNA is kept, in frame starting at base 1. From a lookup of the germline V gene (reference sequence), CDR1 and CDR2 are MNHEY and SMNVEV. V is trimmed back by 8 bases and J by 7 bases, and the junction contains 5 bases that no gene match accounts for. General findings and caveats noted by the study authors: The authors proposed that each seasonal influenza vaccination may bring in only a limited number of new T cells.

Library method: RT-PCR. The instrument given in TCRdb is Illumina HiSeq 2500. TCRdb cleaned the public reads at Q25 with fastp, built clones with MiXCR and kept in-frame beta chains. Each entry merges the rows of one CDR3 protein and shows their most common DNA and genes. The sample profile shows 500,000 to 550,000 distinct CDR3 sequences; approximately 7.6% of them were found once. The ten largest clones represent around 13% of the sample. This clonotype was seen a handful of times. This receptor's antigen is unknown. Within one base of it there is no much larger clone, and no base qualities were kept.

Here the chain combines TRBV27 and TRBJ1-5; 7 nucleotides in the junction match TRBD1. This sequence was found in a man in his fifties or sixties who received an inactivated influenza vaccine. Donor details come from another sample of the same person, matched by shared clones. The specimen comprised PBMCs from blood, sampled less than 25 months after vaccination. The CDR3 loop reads CASQGVGQPQHF. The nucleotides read TGTGCCAGCCAGGGGGTCGGGCAGCCCCAGCATTTT.